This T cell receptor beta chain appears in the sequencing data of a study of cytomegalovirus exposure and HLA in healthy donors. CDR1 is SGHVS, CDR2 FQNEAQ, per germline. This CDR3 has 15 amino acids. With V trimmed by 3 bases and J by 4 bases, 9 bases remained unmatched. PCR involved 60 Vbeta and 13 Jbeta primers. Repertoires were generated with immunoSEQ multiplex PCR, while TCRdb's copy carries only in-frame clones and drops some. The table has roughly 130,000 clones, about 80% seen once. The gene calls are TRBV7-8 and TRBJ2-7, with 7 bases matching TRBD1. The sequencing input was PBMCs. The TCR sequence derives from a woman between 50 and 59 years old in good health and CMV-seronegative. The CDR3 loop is CASSLGDSRPYEQYF. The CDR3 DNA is TGTGCCAGCAGCTTGGGGGACAGTAGGCCTTACGAGCAGTACTTC. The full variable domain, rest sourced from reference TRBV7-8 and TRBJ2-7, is GAGVSQSPRYKVAKRGQDVALRCDPISGHVSLFWYQQALGQGPEFLTYFQNEAQLDKSGLPSDRFFAERPEGSVSTLKIQRTQQEDSAVYLCASSLGDSRPYEQYFGPGTRLTVT.